The sequence of this T cell receptor beta chain was determined in a study of monozygotic twins with inflammatory bowel disease. TCRdb re-called the 5' RACE reads and shows each CDR3 protein once, DNA omitted. The sample has 300,000 to 400,000 distinct CDR3 sequences. CDR3 size: 17 residues. The chain employs TRBV21-1 and TRBJ2-3; the D call from TCRdb, TRBD1, cannot be confirmed without DNA. TRBV21-1 corresponds to a pseudogene. Sequencing input: blood. The TCR originated in a human donor with ulcerative colitis or Crohn's disease, or a healthy co-twin of an affected twin (not recorded which). This CDR3 is CASSKGKTGDGTDTQYF.